Below, 29 T cell receptor beta chains from the same sample are listed, as sequenced in a study of blood T cell repertoires in COVID-19 (dated by TCRdb to the early 2020s). Library generation was performed with the immunoSEQ multiplex PCR assay. Imported from immuneACCESS, the table was reduced by TCRdb to in-frame sequences with V and J called. These copies leave out some clones; in studies compared against another copy, an unresolved V gene accounts for under half, and the cause of the remainder is not known. In all, the sample holds about 52,000 clones, and around four fifths of those were seen once. About 7% of the sample comes from the top ten. Material for sequencing was peripheral blood. The receptors derive from a man in his 70s with active COVID-19.

The rearrangement uses TRBV9 and TRBJ2-7; perhaps TRBD2 as D (7 bases). Germline V gene lookup returns CDR1 SGDLS and CDR2 YYNGEE. Trimming cost V 0 bases and J 3 bases, with 13 bases left between them. This CDR3 has 15 amino acids. The CDR3 DNA follows: TGTGCCAGCAGCGTAGAGGACGGGGGGCTCTACGAGCAGTACTTC. It is translated as CASSVEDGGLYEQYF.

The chain combines TRBV7-6 with TRBJ2-2; 9 nucleotides line up with TRBD2. The germline gives CDR1 SGHVS, CDR2 FNYEAQ. J was trimmed by 7 bases and V by 1 base; bases with no gene match: 10. The CDR3 covers 17 residues. The DNA for the CDR3 is TGTGCCAGCAGCTTAGATCCCGCGGGGGGGCCTGTCGGGGAGCTGTTTTTT. Protein product: CASSLDPAGGPVGELFF.

The J gene is TRBJ1-6, the V gene TRBV5-5; TRBD1 agrees at 10 bases. J was trimmed by 8 bases and V by 4 bases; bases with no gene match: 3. This CDR3 is built from 14 residues. Germline V gene sequence: CDR1 SGHKS, CDR2 YYEKEE (reference sequence). CDR3 residues: CASSAGTGDSPLHF. The CDR3 DNA sequence: TGTGCCAGCAGCGCCGGGACAGGGGATTCACCCCTCCACTTT. Supplemented by reference TRBV5-5 and TRBJ1-6, the full variable domain reads DAGVTQSPTHLIKTRGQQVTLRCSPISGHKSVSWYQQVLGQGPQFIFQYYEKEERGRGNFPDRFSARQFPNYSSELNVNALLLGDSALYLCASSAGTGDSPLHFGNGTRLTVT.

The V call is TRBV7-9, the J call TRBJ2-3, with 7 positions matching TRBD1. The germline V gene has CDR1 SEHNR and CDR2 FQNEAQ (reference sequence). This CDR3 has 16 residues. V trimming: 6 bases; J trimming: 0 bases; junction bases outside the gene matches: 9. CDR3 sequence: CASSRPRDRSTDTQYF. CDR3 sequence (DNA): TGTGCCAGCAGTCGGCCCCGGGACAGAAGCACAGATACGCAGTATTTT. Drawing the rest from reference TRBV7-9 and TRBJ2-3, the complete variable domain is DTGVSQNPRHKITKRGQNVTFRCDPISEHNRLYWYRQTLGQGPEFLTYFQNEAQLEKSRLLSDRFSAERPKGSFSTLEIQRTEQGDSAMYLCASSRPRDRSTDTQYFGPGTRLTVL.

This clone has a handful of counts. The rearrangement uses TRBV6-5 and TRBJ1-4, with D perhaps TRBD1 (5 bases). Trimming removed 8 bases at V and 0 bases at J, with 7 bases between. CDR1 and CDR2 from the germline V gene are MNHEY and SVGAGI. The CDR3 spans 13 residues. The CDR3 reads CASRDSTNEKLFF. Written as DNA, the CDR3 is TGTGCCAGCCGGGACTCAACTAATGAAAAACTGTTTTTT.

CDR3 loop: CASSLSTDTQYF. Written as DNA, the CDR3 is TGCGCCAGCAGCCTAAGCACAGATACGCAGTATTTT. This chain links TRBV5-1 with TRBJ2-3; no definite D call. CDR1 and CDR2 from the germline V gene are SGHRS and YFSETQ. The V end was cut by 4 bases, the J end by 0 bases, with 3 bases between. The CDR3 loop spans 12 amino acids.

This clone was seen more than once but under ten times. The rearrangement links TRBV28 to TRBJ1-3, with 7 nucleotides matching TRBD1. The CDR3 has 16 residues. With 5 bases clipped from V and 2 bases from J, the junction kept 9 bases outside the gene matches. CDR1 is MDHEN and CDR2 is SYDVKM in the germline V gene. CDR3 coding DNA: TGTGCCAGCAGTCCTCCGGGACAGAGACCTGGAAACACCATATATTTT. Its translation is CASSPPGQRPGNTIYF.

The sample holds one count of this clone. The rearrangement links TRBV6-1 to TRBJ2-1; 8 bases are shared with TRBD1. The CDR3 consists of 16 residues. The germline V gene has CDR1 MNHNS and CDR2 SASEGT. The J segment lost 2 bases and the V segment lost 2 bases, leaving 5 bases of the junction unmatched. The chain's CDR3 is CASSERAGGAYNEQFF. The CDR3 nucleotides read TGTGCCAGCAGTGAACGGGCAGGGGGCGCCTACAATGAGCAGTTCTTC.

The J gene is TRBJ1-6, the V gene TRBV6-5; D is ambiguous. The germline CDR1 and CDR2 sequences are MNHEY and SVGAGI. The V end was cut by 6 bases, the J end by 15 bases, with 9 bases between. This CDR3 spans 10 amino acids. Here the CDR3 reads CASRLGDLHF. The CDR3 nucleotides read TGTGCCAGCAGGTTGGGCGACCTCCACTTT.

The V and J genes are TRBV11-1 and TRBJ2-7, with 7 bases identical to TRBD1. Germline V lookup: CDR1 SGHAT, CDR2 FQDESV (reference sequence). The trim removed 6 bases at V and 2 bases at J, leaving 10 bases unmatched. This CDR3 comprises 15 residues. The DNA of the CDR3 is TGTGCCAGCAGTCGGGACAGCCAGGGGACCTACGAGCAGTACTTC. Translated, it gives CASSRDSQGTYEQYF.

The rearrangement links TRBV6-2 or TRBV6-3 to TRBJ1-1; D gene ambiguous. With 2 bases removed from V and 0 bases from J, the gap between germline ends came to 7 bases. The CDR3 totals 14 residues. Germline V gene data show CDR1 as MNHEY and CDR2 as SVGEGT. The CDR3 DNA reads TGTGCCAGCAGTTACGGGCAGCTGAACACTGAAGCTTTCTTT. Amino acids: CASSYGQLNTEAFF.

CDR3 residues: CASSITGGFSNEQFF. The DNA of the CDR3 is TGTGCCAGCAGCATCACAGGGGGTTTTTCCAATGAGCAGTTCTTC. V is TRBV9 and J is TRBJ2-1, with TRBD1 matching over 8 bases. J was trimmed by 6 bases and V by 4 bases; bases with no gene match: 9. CDR3 length equals 15 residues. The germline V gene has CDR1 SGDLS and CDR2 YYNGEE. The variable domain in full, completed from reference TRBV9 and TRBJ2-1, reads DSGVTQTPKHLITATGQRVTLRCSPRSGDLSVYWYQQSLDQGLQFLIQYYNGEERAKGNILERFSAQQFPDLHSELNLSSLELGDSALYFCASSITGGFSNEQFFGPGTRLTVL.

The chain recombines TRBV5-5 with TRBJ2-1, with no clear D. This CDR3 contains 14 residues. Germline V CDR1 and CDR2: SGHKS, YYEKEE (reference sequence). V was shortened by 0 bases and J by 8 bases, with 12 bases between the two germline ends. Written as DNA, the CDR3 is TGTGCCAGCAGCTTGGAGGCTAGTTTCCATGAGCAGTTCTTC. Its translation: CASSLEASFHEQFF.

V gene TRBV6-6 combines with J gene TRBJ1-1; D gene unclear. Germline loops: CDR1 MNHNY, CDR2 SVGAGI (reference sequence). V dropped 0 bases and J dropped 1 base, with 6 bases sitting between them. The CDR3 is 14 residues long. CDR3 region: CASSYSGENTEAFF. The CDR3 DNA follows: TGTGCCAGCAGTTACTCCGGGGAGAACACTGAAGCTTTCTTT.

The chain carries TRBV9 and TRBJ1-2, with no clear D. The CDR3 has 11 amino acids. The germline V gene has CDR1 SGDLS and CDR2 YYNGEE. V was clipped by 1 base and J by 11 bases, with 9 bases between them. CDR3 in amino acids: CASSVRREYTF. The CDR3 coding sequence is TGTGCCAGCAGCGTAAGACGGGAGTACACCTTC.

This sequence joins TRBV14 and TRBJ2-5; D call uncertain. CDR1 and CDR2 from the germline V gene are SGHDN and FVKESK. With 4 bases removed from V and 1 base from J, the gap between germline ends came to 7 bases. The CDR3 spans 13 residues. The CDR3 is CASSRGVQETQYF. Written as DNA, the CDR3 is TGTGCCAGCAGCCGAGGCGTCCAAGAGACCCAGTACTTC.

This clone was found once. The DNA for the CDR3 is TGCGCCAGCAAAGGACAGGGTAACACCGGGGAGCTGTTTTTT. Its translation is CASKGQGNTGELFF. V gene TRBV10-2 combines with J gene TRBJ2-2, with 8 bases matching TRBD1. Germline trimming cut 7 bases from V and 2 bases from J; bases unmatched to any gene: 3. The CDR3 extends over 14 amino acids. CDR1 WSHSY and CDR2 SAAADI come from the germline V gene.

This clone showed up just once. The chain links TRBV2 to TRBJ2-6; D gene uncertain. The CDR3 totals 15 residues. Between the trimmed V and J ends, which lost 1 base and 4 bases, there was a span of 8 bases. The germline V gene encodes CDR1 SNHLY and CDR2 FYNNEI. Here the CDR3 reads CASSEDRSGANVLTF. The CDR3 nucleotides are TGTGCCAGCAGTGAAGACAGATCCGGGGCCAACGTCCTGACTTTC.

This chain uses TRBV5-1 with TRBJ2-3; the D gene is possibly TRBD2 (5 bases). The CDR3 consists of 14 residues. CDR1 and CDR2 (germline): SGHRS, YFSETQ. V was trimmed by 2 bases and J by 1 base, leaving 8 bases between them. The CDR3 is CASSLWRGTDTQYF. CDR3 in DNA: TGCGCCAGCAGCTTATGGCGGGGCACAGATACGCAGTATTTT.

The chain couples TRBV6-1 to TRBJ1-2; D is ambiguous. Germline CDR1 MNHNS, CDR2 SASEGT. Trimming removed 3 bases at V and 5 bases at J, with 7 bases between. The CDR3 extends over 12 amino acids. CDR3 sequence (DNA): TGTGCCAGCAGTGAGGGCTCTTATGGCTACACCTTC. Encoded protein: CASSEGSYGYTF.

In this sample, this clone turned up a few times. The V call is TRBV6-6, the J call TRBJ2-7; D remains unclear. This CDR3 has 12 amino acids. With 0 bases removed from V and 3 bases from J, the gap between germline ends came to 3 bases. CDR1 is MNHNY, CDR2 SVGAGI, per germline (reference sequence). This CDR3 is CASSYSNYEQYF. CDR3 sequence (DNA): TGTGCCAGCAGTTACTCCAACTACGAGCAGTACTTC.

The chain employs TRBV30 and TRBJ2-7; a possible D gene is TRBD1 (6 bases). The germline V and J ends were trimmed by 7 bases and 9 bases, with 25 bases remaining between them. Germline CDR1 reads GTSNPN; CDR2 reads SVGIG (reference sequence). The length of the CDR3 is 14 residues. CDR3 sequence reads: CASNRDTSAEGQYF. In DNA form, the CDR3 reads TGTGCCTCCAACCGGGACACTTCCGCCGAGGGGCAGTACTTC. The complete variable domain, with remaining parts taken from reference TRBV30 and TRBJ2-7, reads SQTIHQWPATLVQPVGSPLSLECTVEGTSNPNLYWYRQAAGRGLQLLFYSVGIGQISSEVPQNLSASRPQDRQFILSSKKLLLSDSGFYLCASNRDTSAEGQYFGPGTRLTVT.

The CDR3 region has the DNA TGCGCCAGCAGCCAAGAACCTCCGGGGGTCCGCTCCTATAATTCACCCCTCCACTTT. It yields the protein CASSQEPPGVRSYNSPLHF. V and J are TRBV4-1 and TRBJ1-6, with TRBD1 as a possible D gene (5 bases). The V gene's germline CDR1 is MGHRA and CDR2 YSYEKL. V was clipped by 0 bases and J by 0 bases, with 15 bases between them. This CDR3 region has 19 residues.

The V and J genes are TRBV5-6 and TRBJ1-2; D uncertain. The CDR3 length is 12 residues. Looked up from germline, CDR1 is SGHDT and CDR2 is YYEEEE. The V end lost 1 base, the J end lost 7 bases, and 8 bases lay between the germline ends. The CDR3 reads CASSLLDGGYTF. The CDR3 DNA is TGTGCCAGCAGCTTGCTAGACGGTGGCTACACCTTC.

V usage is TRBV12-3 or TRBV12-4 and J usage is TRBJ2-5, with 11 bases aligning to TRBD2. V dropped 7 bases and J dropped 3; count of bases not matched to a gene: 1. This CDR3 contains 13 residues. CDR3 loop: CASKGLAEETQYF. In nucleotides, the CDR3 is TGTGCCAGCAAGGGACTAGCGGAAGAGACCCAGTACTTC.

The rearrangement links TRBV30 to TRBJ2-3; 9 bases align to TRBD1. Germline trimming cut 1 base from V and 3 bases from J; bases unmatched to any gene: 5. The length of the CDR3 is 15 residues. Looked up from germline, CDR1 is GTSNPN and CDR2 is SVGIG (reference sequence). The CDR3 spells CAWSGQGGTTDTQYF. Here the CDR3 DNA reads TGTGCCTGGAGTGGACAGGGGGGGACTACAGATACGCAGTATTTT.

The J gene is TRBJ1-2, the V gene TRBV29-1; 8 positions agree with TRBD1. The CDR3 consists of 11 residues. The germline CDR1 and CDR2 sequences are SQVTM and ANQGSEA. The V segment lost 6 bases and the J segment 4 bases; nucleotides outside the gene matches: 1. The CDR3 region is CSVDRGYGYTF. DNA of the CDR3: TGCAGCGTCGACAGGGGCTATGGCTACACCTTC.

The V and J genes are TRBV24-1 and TRBJ2-7; TRBD1 is a possible D gene (5 bases). The CDR3 spans 13 residues. The V end was cut by 4 bases, the J end by 3 bases, with 9 bases between. The germline V gene has CDR1 KGHDR and CDR2 SFDVKD. CDR3 bases: TGTGCCACCAGTGAAGGTCAGGGCTACGAGCAGTACTTC. This encodes CATSEGQGYEQYF.

The V call is TRBV28, the J call TRBJ1-2; TRBD1 matches at 9 bases. CDR3 length: 15 residues. The germline CDR1 and CDR2 sequences are MDHEN and SYDVKM. After removal of 6 bases from V and 4 bases from J, the junction contained 9 bases not matched to a gene. CDR3 nucleotides: TGTGCCAGCAGACTGGGGGGACAGGGCGCCTATGGCTACACCTTC. It translates to CASRLGGQGAYGYTF.